This TCR beta chain was recorded in a study of technical replicates of blood from several donors. J lost 8 bases, V lost 5 bases, and 6 bases had no gene match. CDR1 SGHTA and CDR2 FQGNSA come from the germline V gene. The CDR3 is made up of 15 amino acids. The assay was immunoSEQ multiplex PCR, and TCRdb's table has in-frame clones only and misses some. The data hold fewer than 90,000 clones, with approximately 90% observed a single time. Sequenced material: T cells isolated from PBMCs. The receptor was isolated from a human donor in good health. This chain connects TRBV7-2 to TRBJ2-1, with 13 bases identical to TRBD2. The CDR3: CASSPRTSGSHEQFF. The CDR3 region has the DNA TGTGCCAGCAGCCCACGGACTAGCGGGAGTCATGAGCAGTTCTTC. The entire variable domain, with the rest obtained from reference TRBV7-2 and TRBJ2-1, is as follows: GAGVSQSPSNKVTEKGKDVELRCDPISGHTALYWYRQSLGQGLEFLIYFQGNSAPDKSGLPSDRFSAERTGGSVSTLTIQRTQQEDSAVYLCASSPRTSGSHEQFFGPGTRLTVL.